This record covers a single T cell receptor (beta chain). The PCR employed 60 Vbeta primers together with 13 Jbeta primers. Some clones are missing from TCRdb's copy, which holds only in-frame ones; the method was immunoSEQ multiplex PCR. Of 130,000 or so clones in the sample, less than 85% were seen once. The CDR3 loop spans 17 amino acids. Trimming removed 5 bases from V and 1 base from J; junction bases left unmatched: 10. Per germline, CDR1 MGHRA and CDR2 YSYEKL. The source of the sample is a study of cytomegalovirus exposure and HLA in healthy donors. About the research overall: As released early, the data held around 80 million unique TCRs from HLA-typed donors.

This sequence originates from a woman in her thirties or forties in good health and CMV-seropositive. The material sequenced was PBMCs. The chain combines TRBV4-1 with TRBJ2-3; TRBD1 aligns across 9 bases. Written as DNA, the CDR3 is TGCGCCAGCAGCAAAGTTACAGGGGGCACTGGCACAGATACGCAGTATTTT. Protein sequence: CASSKVTGGTGTDTQYF.